This T cell receptor beta chain was recorded in a study of radiation and T cells in renal cell carcinoma. Points on this clone: Antigen specificity is unknown.

As for time point: blood 2 weeks post-SBRT. Indicated treatment: 15 Gy SBRT to primary tumor, nephrectomy 4 weeks later. Blood was sampled at baseline, 2 weeks and 4 weeks after SBRT. The assay was immunoSEQ multiplex PCR, and TCRdb's table has in-frame clones only and misses some. This table has some 120,000 clones, approximately 90% appearing once. Study-level results: Top tumor clonotypes rose in blood 2 weeks post-radiation, then contracted.

Deletions cut 0 bases from V and 3 bases from J, with 12 bases between. Germline CDR1 reads SGDLS; CDR2 reads YYNGEE. CDR3 length: 15 amino acids. V usage is TRBV9 and J usage is TRBJ1-1, with D maybe TRBD1 (5 bases). Sequenced material: blood, taken from a patient whose treatment included radiotherapy and nephrectomy. The sequence was obtained from a woman in her 70s with renal cell carcinoma. The CDR3 DNA reads as TGTGCCAGCAGCGTAGGCGGGAGGGGCCACACTGAAGCTTTCTTT. It is translated as CASSVGGRGHTEAFF.